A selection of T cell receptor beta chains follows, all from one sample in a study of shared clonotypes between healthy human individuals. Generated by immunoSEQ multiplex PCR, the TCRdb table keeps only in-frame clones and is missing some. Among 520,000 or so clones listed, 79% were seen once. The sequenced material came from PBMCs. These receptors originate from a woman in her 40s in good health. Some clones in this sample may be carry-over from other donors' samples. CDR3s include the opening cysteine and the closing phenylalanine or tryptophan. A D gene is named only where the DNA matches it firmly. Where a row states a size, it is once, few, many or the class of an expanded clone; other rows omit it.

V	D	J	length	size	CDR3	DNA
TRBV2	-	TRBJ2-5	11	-	CASAGEETQYF	TGTGCCAGTGCAGGGGAAGAGACCCAGTACTTC
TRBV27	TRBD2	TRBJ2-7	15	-	CASSSGTSGAYEQYF	TGTGCCAGCAGCTCGGGGACTAGCGGAGCCTACGAGCAGTACTTC
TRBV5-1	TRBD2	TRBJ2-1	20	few	CASSIAGLAGGAGSYNEQFF	TGCGCCAGCAGCATTGCGGGACTAGCGGGAGGGGCCGGGTCCTACAATGAGCAGTTCTTC
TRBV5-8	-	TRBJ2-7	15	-	CASSTGALDSYEQYF	TGTGCCAGCAGCACTGGTGCACTAGACTCCTACGAGCAGTACTTC
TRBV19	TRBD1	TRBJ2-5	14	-	CASRNRGDGETQYF	TGTGCCAGTAGGAACAGGGGGGACGGGGAGACCCAGTACTTC
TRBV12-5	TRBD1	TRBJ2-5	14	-	CASGMGQNQETQYF	TGTGCTAGTGGGATGGGACAGAACCAAGAGACCCAGTACTTC
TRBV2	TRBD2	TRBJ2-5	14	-	CASSRTSEQETQYF	TGTGCCAGCAGCCGGACTAGCGAGCAAGAGACCCAGTACTTC
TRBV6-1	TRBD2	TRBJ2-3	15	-	CASKRLAGSTDTQYF	TGTGCCAGCAAACGACTAGCGGGCAGCACAGATACGCAGTATTTT
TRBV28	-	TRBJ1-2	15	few	CATQEASGQNYGYTF	TGTGCCACACAAGAAGCCTCCGGACAGAACTATGGCTACACCTTC
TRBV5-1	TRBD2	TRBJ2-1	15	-	CASSLGLAAGNEQFF	TGCGCCAGCAGCTTGGGGCTAGCGGCAGGCAATGAGCAGTTCTTC
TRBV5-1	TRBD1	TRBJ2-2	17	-	CASSFTPDRVRTGELFF	TGCGCCAGCAGCTTCACCCCCGACAGGGTGAGGACCGGGGAGCTGTTTTTT
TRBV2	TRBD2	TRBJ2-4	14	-	CASSGTSGRNIQYF	TGTGCCAGCAGTGGAACTAGCGGTAGAAACATTCAGTACTTC
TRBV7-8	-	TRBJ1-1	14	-	CASSVRVRDTEAFF	TGTGCCAGCAGCGTCAGGGTTAGGGACACTGAAGCTTTCTTT
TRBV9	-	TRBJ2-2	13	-	CASSARFGGELFF	TGTGCCAGCAGCGCCCGGTTTGGCGGGGAGCTGTTTTTT
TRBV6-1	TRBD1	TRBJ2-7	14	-	CASSPQGAFYEQYF	TGTGCCAGCAGCCCTCAGGGGGCCTTCTACGAGCAGTACTTC
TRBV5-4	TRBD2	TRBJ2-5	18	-	CASSRDRGTSGSGETQYF	TGTGCCAGCAGCCGGGACAGGGGGACTAGCGGGAGTGGGGAGACCCAGTACTTC
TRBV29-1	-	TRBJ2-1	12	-	CSVGWRPNEQFF	TGCAGCGTTGGGTGGCGGCCCAATGAGCAGTTCTTC
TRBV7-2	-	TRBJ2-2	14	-	CASSSRTPPGELFF	TGTGCCAGCAGCTCCCGGACCCCGCCTGGGGAGCTGTTTTTT
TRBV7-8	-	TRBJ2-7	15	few	CASSPRQPLGYEQYF	TGTGCCAGCAGCCCCCGGCAGCCCCTTGGATACGAGCAGTACTTC
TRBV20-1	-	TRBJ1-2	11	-	CSADGGNGYTF	TGCAGTGCCGACGGGGGAAATGGCTACACCTTC
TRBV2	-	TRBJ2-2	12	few	CASKEETGELFF	TGTGCCAGCAAGGAAGAGACCGGGGAGCTGTTTTTT
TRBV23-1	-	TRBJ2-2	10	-	CAYSTGELFF	TGCGCTTACAGCACCGGGGAGCTGTTTTTT
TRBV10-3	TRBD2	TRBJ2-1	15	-	CAISERLAEYNEQFF	TGTGCCATCAGTGAGCGACTAGCGGAGTACAATGAGCAGTTCTTC
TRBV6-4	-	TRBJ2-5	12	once	CASSDLEETQYF	TGTGCCAGCAGTGACTTGGAAGAGACCCAGTACTTC